One sample yielded the 19 T cell receptor beta chains listed below, sequenced in a study of neurological immune-mediated disorders. TCRdb re-called the 5' RACE reads through MiXCR, storing one row per CDR3 protein. The data contain about 36,000 distinct CDR3 sequences, about a tenth of them singletons. Sequencing was performed on PBMCs. These receptors came from a woman younger than 45 with HTLV-1-associated myelopathy (HAM/TSP).

There are many counts of this clonotype. The chain carries TRBV5-6 and TRBJ1-6; 7 bases are shared with TRBD1. In germline, CDR1 is SGHDT, CDR2 YYEEEE. The CDR3 covers 16 residues. The V and J ends lost 3 bases and 9 bases, in that order; junction bases with no gene match: 12. This CDR3 reads CASSSGQVGIGSPLHF. CDR3 bases: TGTGCCAGCAGCTCCGGACAGGTCGGAATCGGTTCACCCCTCCACTTT. Combining the CDR3 with reference TRBV5-6 and TRBJ1-6 gives the whole variable domain DAGVTQSPTHLIKTRGQQVTLRCSPKSGHDTVSWYQQALGQGPQFIFQYYEEEERQRGNFPDRFSGHQFPNYSSELNVNALLLGDSALYLCASSSGQVGIGSPLHFGNGTRLTVT.

This clonotype was seen at least ten times. V is TRBV12-3 or TRBV12-4 and J is TRBJ2-5, with 7 bases matching TRBD2. With V trimmed by 5 bases and J by 2 bases, 17 bases remained unmatched. This CDR3 has 18 residues. The CDR3 spells CASSPTQFWGGEQETQYF. As DNA, the CDR3 is TGTGCCAGCAGTCCCACCCAATTTTGGGGGGGGGAACAAGAGACCCAGTACTTC.

This clonotype was recorded at least ten times. The chain recombines TRBV5-6 with TRBJ2-7; D is uncertain. The CDR3 covers 12 residues. From germline, CDR1 is SGHDT and CDR2 YYEEEE. The ends were cut back, 2 bases at V and 3 bases at J, with 6 bases in the middle. This CDR3 is CASSFIDYEQYF. DNA for the CDR3: TGTGCCAGCAGCTTCATTGACTACGAGCAGTACTTC.

This clonotype was detected many times. This chain links TRBV20-1 with TRBJ2-4; perhaps TRBD1 as D (5 bases). The CDR3 is 12 amino acids. Germline V lookup: CDR1 DFQATT, CDR2 SNEGSKA (reference sequence). V gave up 8 bases and J gave up 3 bases, with 11 bases separating them. DNA of the CDR3: TGCAGTCCTACAAGGGGCAAAAACATTCAGTACTTC. It specifies CSPTRGKNIQYF.

The chain couples TRBV6-6 to TRBJ1-4, with 8 bases that match TRBD1. CDR1 and CDR2 (germline): MNHNY, SVGAGI (reference sequence). With 5 bases clipped from V and 8 bases from J, the junction kept 10 bases outside the gene matches. The CDR3 loop spans 15 amino acids. In nucleotides, the CDR3 is TGTGCCAGCAGTACCGGACAGGGCGGTGTAGAAAAACTGTTTTTT. This gives the protein CASSTGQGGVEKLFF.

To note about this clonotype: This clone may be a read error of a much larger clone one base away. The chain couples TRBV7-9 to TRBJ2-3; maybe TRBD2 (5 bases). CDR1 and CDR2 from the germline V gene are SEHNR and FQNEAQ (reference sequence). The CDR3 extends over 11 amino acids. Written as DNA, the CDR3 is TGTGTCAGCGGAGCCACAGATACGCAGTATTTT. Residues: CVSGATDTQYF. Full variable domain (rest looked up from reference TRBV7-9 and TRBJ2-3): DTGVSQNPRHKITKRGQNVTFRCDPISEHNRLYWYRQTLGQGPEFLTYFQNEAQLEKSRLLSDRFSAERPKGSFSTLEIQRTEQGDSAMYLCVSGATDTQYFGPGTRLTVL.

In this sample, this clonotype turned up many times. The rearrangement uses TRBV3-1 and TRBJ2-7, with a possible D match to TRBD2 (5 bases). V dropped 1 base and J dropped 5 bases, with 12 bases sitting between them. The CDR3 runs 14 residues. Germline CDR1 reads LGHDT; CDR2 reads YNNKEL (reference sequence). CDR3 residues: CASSQASGFDEQYF. CDR3 DNA sequence: TGTGCCAGCAGCCAAGCATCGGGGTTCGACGAGCAGTACTTC.

On this clonotype: Since no conserved phenylalanine or tryptophan closes the CDR3, a read error is the likely cause. The DNA is left out, because the CDR3 cannot be placed on it with certainty; the CDR3 is given as TCRdb lists it. The chain carries TRBV5-1 and TRBJ2-5; the D call TRBD1 from the table was never checked on the DNA. Looked up from germline, CDR1 is SGHRS and CDR2 is YFSETQ. Counting both end residues, the CDR3 totals 17 amino acids. The CDR3: CASSEKQGGDSPLHFGN.

The genes are TRBV29-1 and TRBJ2-1; possibly TRBD1 for D (6 bases). CDR1 is SQVTM and CDR2 is ANQGSEA in the germline V gene. This CDR3 has 12 residues. As DNA, the CDR3 is TGCAGTGTGCGACAGGTAGACAATGAGCAGTTCTTC. Translating gives CSVRQVDNEQFF.

This clonotype was found many times. The rearrangement uses TRBV25-1 and TRBJ1-1; 12 bases fit TRBD1. The V and J ends lost 4 bases and 4 bases, in that order; junction bases with no gene match: 4. CDR1 and CDR2 (germline): MGHDK, SYGVNS. CDR3 length: 15 residues. This chain's CDR3 is CASSVPGQGATEAFF. CDR3 sequence (DNA): TGTGCCAGCAGTGTTCCGGGACAGGGGGCCACTGAAGCTTTCTTT.

This clonotype appeared many times. A read error may account for a junction end that differs from germline. This chain connects TRBV5-1 to TRBJ2-3; D is uncertain. From germline, CDR1 is SGHRS and CDR2 YFSETQ. This CDR3 contains 11 residues. The CDR3 DNA reads TGTGCCAGCAGCTTCACAGATACGCAGTATTTT. It is translated as CASSFTDTQYF.

This clonotype was seen at least ten times. The V and J genes are TRBV5-6 and TRBJ1-2; D uncertain. The CDR3 runs 13 residues. The germline V and J ends were trimmed by 0 bases and 4 bases, with 7 bases remaining between them. The germline gives CDR1 SGHDT, CDR2 YYEEEE. CDR3 protein: CASSLGVAYGYTF. CDR3 bases: TGTGCCAGCAGCTTGGGGGTAGCCTATGGCTACACCTTC.

The sample holds many counts of this clonotype. V is TRBV20-1 and J is TRBJ1-1; tentatively, D is TRBD1 (6 bases). The germline V and J ends were trimmed by 6 bases and 0 bases, with 14 bases remaining between them. This CDR3 is 14 amino acids long. Per germline, CDR1 DFQATT and CDR2 SNEGSKA (reference sequence). The CDR3 sequence: CSATTGGMNTEAFF. DNA for the CDR3: TGCAGTGCCACGACAGGAGGCATGAACACTGAAGCTTTCTTT.

This clonotype was picked up many times. V usage is TRBV7-9 and J usage is TRBJ1-1, with D hard to call. Germline loops: CDR1 SEHNR, CDR2 FQNEAQ (reference sequence). The V and J ends lost 1 base and 0 bases respectively, with 3 bases between them. The CDR3 sequence is 13 residues long. The CDR3 loop is CASSLDMNTEAFF. The CDR3 DNA follows: TGTGCCAGCAGCTTAGACATGAACACTGAAGCTTTCTTT.

This clonotype is deemed medium-sized. V gene TRBV20-1 combines with J gene TRBJ2-6, with 7 bases that match TRBD1. Germline V gives CDR1 DFQATT, CDR2 SNEGSKA (reference sequence). J lost 0 bases, V lost 5 bases, and 1 base had no gene match. The CDR3 runs to 14 residues. The CDR3 region is CSAQGDSGANVLTF. The CDR3 DNA sequence: TGCAGTGCTCAGGGGGACTCTGGGGCCAACGTCCTGACTTTC.

This clonotype was seen repeatedly, ten times or more. This chain links TRBV2 with TRBJ1-1; no clear D. Germline loops: CDR1 SNHLY, CDR2 FYNNEI. V lost 6 bases and J lost 2, with 10 bases in between. CDR3 size: 13 residues. CDR3 sequence reads: CASRGNLNTEAFF. In nucleotides, the CDR3 is TGTGCCAGCAGGGGAAACCTAAACACTGAAGCTTTCTTT.

V usage is TRBV20-1 and J usage is TRBJ2-6, with 9 bases aligning to TRBD1. Germline loops: CDR1 DFQATT, CDR2 SNEGSKA (reference sequence). The trim removed 6 bases at V and 7 bases at J, leaving 13 bases unmatched. The CDR3 contains 16 residues. The CDR3 sequence is CSALTGGSLGANVLTF. The CDR3 DNA sequence: TGCAGTGCGCTGACAGGGGGTTCTCTCGGTGCCAACGTCCTGACTTTC.

This clonotype was detected many times. This chain links TRBV6-5 with TRBJ1-5; the match to TRBD1 covers 9 bases. Germline trimming cut 10 bases from V and 5 bases from J; bases unmatched to any gene: 6. The CDR3 loop spans 13 amino acids. The germline V gene encodes CDR1 MNHEY and CDR2 SVGAGI. The CDR3, as DNA: TGTGCCACCGAGAGGACAGGGGATCAGCCCCAGCATTTT. Translating it yields CATERTGDQPQHF.

This clonotype was recorded many times. This sequence joins TRBV12-3 or TRBV12-4 and TRBJ2-3, with 7 bases that match TRBD1. V shed 6 bases and J 5 bases; nucleotides not matched to a gene: 17. CDR3 length equals 17 residues. The CDR3 loop is CASSPRTLGGAGDTQYF. The CDR3 coding sequence is TGTGCCAGCAGCCCTAGAACCCTAGGGGGCGCGGGAGATACGCAGTATTTT.